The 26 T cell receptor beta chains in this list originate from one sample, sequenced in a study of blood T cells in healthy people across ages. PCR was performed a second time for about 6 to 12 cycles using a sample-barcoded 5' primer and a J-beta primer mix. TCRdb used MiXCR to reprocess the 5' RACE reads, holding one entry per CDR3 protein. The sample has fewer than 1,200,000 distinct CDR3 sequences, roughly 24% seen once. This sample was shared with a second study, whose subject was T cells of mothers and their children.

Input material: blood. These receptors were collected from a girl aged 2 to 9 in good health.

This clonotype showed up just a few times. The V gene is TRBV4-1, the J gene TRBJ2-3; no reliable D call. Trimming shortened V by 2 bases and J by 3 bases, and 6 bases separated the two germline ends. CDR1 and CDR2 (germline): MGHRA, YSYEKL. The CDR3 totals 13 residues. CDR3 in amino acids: CASSQQMTDTQYF. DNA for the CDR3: TGCGCCAGCAGCCAACAGATGACAGATACGCAGTATTTT.

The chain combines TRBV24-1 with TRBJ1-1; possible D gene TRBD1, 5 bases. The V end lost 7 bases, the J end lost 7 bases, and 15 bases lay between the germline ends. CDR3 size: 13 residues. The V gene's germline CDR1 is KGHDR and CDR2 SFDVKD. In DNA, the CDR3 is TGTGCCACCAGGGGGAGGCAGGGTGGTGAAGCTTTCTTT. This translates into CATRGRQGGEAFF.

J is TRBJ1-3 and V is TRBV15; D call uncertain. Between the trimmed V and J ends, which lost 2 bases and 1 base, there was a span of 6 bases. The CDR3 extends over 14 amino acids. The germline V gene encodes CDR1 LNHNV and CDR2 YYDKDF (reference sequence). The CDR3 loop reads CATSRRQSGNTIYF. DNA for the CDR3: TGTGCCACCAGCAGACGTCAGTCTGGAAACACCATATATTTT.

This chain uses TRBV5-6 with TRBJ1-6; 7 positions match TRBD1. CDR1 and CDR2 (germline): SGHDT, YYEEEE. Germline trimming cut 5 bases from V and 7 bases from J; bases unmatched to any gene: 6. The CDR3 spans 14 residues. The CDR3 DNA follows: TGTGCCAGCAGAGGGGGCCGTTGGAATTCACCCCTCCACTTT. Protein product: CASRGGRWNSPLHF.

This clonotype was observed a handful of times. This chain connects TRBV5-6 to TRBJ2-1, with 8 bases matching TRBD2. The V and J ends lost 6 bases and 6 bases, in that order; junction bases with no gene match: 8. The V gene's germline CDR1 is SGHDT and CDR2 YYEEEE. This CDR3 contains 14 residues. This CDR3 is CASTERGYSNEQFF. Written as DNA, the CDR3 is TGTGCCAGCACCGAGCGGGGGTATTCCAATGAGCAGTTCTTC. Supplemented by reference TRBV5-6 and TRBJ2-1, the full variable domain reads DAGVTQSPTHLIKTRGQQVTLRCSPKSGHDTVSWYQQALGQGPQFIFQYYEEEERQRGNFPDRFSGHQFPNYSSELNVNALLLGDSALYLCASTERGYSNEQFFGPGTRLTVL.

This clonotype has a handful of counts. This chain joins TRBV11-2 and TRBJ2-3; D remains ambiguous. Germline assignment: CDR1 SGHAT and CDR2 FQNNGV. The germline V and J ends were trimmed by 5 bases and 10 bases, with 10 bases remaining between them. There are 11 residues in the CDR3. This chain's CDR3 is CASSPFDAQYF. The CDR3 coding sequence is TGTGCCAGCAGCCCTTTCGATGCGCAGTATTTT.

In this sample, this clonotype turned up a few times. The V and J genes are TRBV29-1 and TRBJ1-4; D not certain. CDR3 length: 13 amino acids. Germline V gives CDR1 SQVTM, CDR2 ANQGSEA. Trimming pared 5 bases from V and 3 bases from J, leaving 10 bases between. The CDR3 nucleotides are TGCAGCGTTTCGGACCATTCTAATGAAAAACTGTTTTTT. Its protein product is CSVSDHSNEKLFF.

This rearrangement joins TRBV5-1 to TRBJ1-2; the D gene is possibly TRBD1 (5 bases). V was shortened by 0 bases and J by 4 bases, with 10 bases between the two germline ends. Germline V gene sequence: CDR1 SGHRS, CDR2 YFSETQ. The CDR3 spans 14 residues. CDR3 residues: CASSLETGSYGYTF. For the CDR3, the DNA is TGCGCCAGCAGCTTGGAAACAGGCAGCTATGGCTACACCTTC.

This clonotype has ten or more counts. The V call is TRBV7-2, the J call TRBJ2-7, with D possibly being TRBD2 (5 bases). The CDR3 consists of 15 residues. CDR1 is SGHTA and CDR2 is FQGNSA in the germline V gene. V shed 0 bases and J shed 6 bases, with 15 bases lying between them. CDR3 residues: CASSLASGTLGEQYF. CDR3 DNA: TGTGCCAGCAGCTTAGCGTCGGGAACCCTCGGCGAGCAGTACTTC. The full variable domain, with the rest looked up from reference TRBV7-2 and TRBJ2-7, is GAGVSQSPSNKVTEKGKDVELRCDPISGHTALYWYRQSLGQGLEFLIYFQGNSAPDKSGLPSDRFSAERTGGSVSTLTIQRTQQEDSAVYLCASSLASGTLGEQYFGPGTRLTVT.

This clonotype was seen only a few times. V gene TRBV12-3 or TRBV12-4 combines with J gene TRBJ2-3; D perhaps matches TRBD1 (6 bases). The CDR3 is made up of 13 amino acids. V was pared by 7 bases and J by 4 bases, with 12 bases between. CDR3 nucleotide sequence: TGTGCCAGCAATCTGGGGGCGGCAGATACGCAGTATTTT. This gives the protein CASNLGAADTQYF.

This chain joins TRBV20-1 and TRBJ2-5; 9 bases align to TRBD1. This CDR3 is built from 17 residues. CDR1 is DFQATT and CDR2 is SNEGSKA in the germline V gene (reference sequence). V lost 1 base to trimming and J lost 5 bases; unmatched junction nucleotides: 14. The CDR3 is CSARVIRDREVAETQYF. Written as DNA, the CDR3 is TGCAGTGCTAGAGTTATTCGGGACAGGGAGGTCGCGGAGACCCAGTACTTC.

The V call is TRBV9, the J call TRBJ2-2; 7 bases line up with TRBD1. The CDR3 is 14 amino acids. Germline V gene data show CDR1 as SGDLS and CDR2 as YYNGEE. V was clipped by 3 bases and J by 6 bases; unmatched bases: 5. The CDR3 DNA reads TGTGCCAGCAGCGGAGGACAGGTCGCCGGGGAGCTGTTTTTT. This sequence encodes CASSGGQVAGELFF.

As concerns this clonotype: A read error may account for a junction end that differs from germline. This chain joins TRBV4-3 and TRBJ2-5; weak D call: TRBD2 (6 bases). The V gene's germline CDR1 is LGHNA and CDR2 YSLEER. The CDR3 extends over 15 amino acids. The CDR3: CASSQSEGTQETQYF. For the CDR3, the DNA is TGCGCCAGTAGCCAATCCGAGGGGACTCAAGAGACCCAGTACTTC.

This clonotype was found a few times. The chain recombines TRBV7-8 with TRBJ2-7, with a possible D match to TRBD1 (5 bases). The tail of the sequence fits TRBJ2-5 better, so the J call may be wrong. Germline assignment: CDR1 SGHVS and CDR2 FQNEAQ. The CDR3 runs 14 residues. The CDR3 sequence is CASSLGTLKETQYF. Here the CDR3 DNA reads TGTGCCAGCAGCTTAGGGACACTTAAAGAGACCCAGTACTTC.

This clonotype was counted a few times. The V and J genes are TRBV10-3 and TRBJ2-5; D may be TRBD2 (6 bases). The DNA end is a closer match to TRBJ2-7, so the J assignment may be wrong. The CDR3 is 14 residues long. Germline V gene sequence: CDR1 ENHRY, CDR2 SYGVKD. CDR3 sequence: CAISRDLTSYEQYF. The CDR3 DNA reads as TGTGCCATCAGTCGGGACTTGACATCCTACGAGCAGTACTTC.

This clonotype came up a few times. CDR3 coding DNA: TGTGCCAGCAGTCCGGACCCCGGACGAACTTTCTTT. Amino acid sequence: CASSPDPGRTFF. V and J are TRBV6-5 and TRBJ1-1, with unresolved D. The V gene lost 5 bases and the J gene lost 12 bases, with 16 bases spanning the gap. Germline V lookup: CDR1 MNHEY, CDR2 SVGAGI. The CDR3 totals 12 residues.

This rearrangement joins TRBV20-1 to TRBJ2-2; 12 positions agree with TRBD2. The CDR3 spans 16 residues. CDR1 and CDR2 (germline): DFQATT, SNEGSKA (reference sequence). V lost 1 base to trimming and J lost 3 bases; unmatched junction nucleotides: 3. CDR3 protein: CSARVGTSGYTGELFF. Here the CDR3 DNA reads TGCAGTGCTAGAGTCGGGACTAGCGGGTACACCGGGGAGCTGTTTTTT.

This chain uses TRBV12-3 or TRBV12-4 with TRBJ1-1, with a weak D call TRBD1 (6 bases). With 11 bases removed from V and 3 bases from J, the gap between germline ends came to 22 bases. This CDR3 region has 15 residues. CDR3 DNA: TGTGCCTCCCTCAGAGGGGGTCCCATTGACACTGAAGCTTTCTTT. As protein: CASLRGGPIDTEAFF.

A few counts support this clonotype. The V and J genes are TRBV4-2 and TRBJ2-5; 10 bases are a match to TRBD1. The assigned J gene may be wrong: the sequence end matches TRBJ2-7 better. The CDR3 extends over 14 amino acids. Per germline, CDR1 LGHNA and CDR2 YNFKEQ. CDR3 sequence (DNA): TGTGCCAGCAGTGGCGACAGGGGGCCCTACGAGCAGTACTTC. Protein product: CASSGDRGPYEQYF.

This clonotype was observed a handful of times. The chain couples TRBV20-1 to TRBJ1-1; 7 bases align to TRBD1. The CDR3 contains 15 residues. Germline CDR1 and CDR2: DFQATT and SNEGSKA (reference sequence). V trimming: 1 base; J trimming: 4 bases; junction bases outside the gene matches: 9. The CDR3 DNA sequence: TGCAGTGCTAGAGCAAGACAGGGTTCGAGCACTGAAGCTTTCTTT. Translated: CSARARQGSSTEAFF.

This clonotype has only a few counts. The CDR3 DNA reads TGTGCCAGCAGCCAACTGAGCCCCCCTACCTACAATGAGCAGTTCTTC. This codes for CASSQLSPPTYNEQFF. V gene TRBV7-9 combines with J gene TRBJ2-1; D gene unclear. The CDR3 is 16 residues long. V was cut by 5 bases and J by 2 bases, with 16 bases left in between. Germline V gives CDR1 SEHNR, CDR2 FQNEAQ (reference sequence). Drawing the rest from reference TRBV7-9 and TRBJ2-1, the complete variable domain is DTGVSQNPRHKITKRGQNVTFRCDPISEHNRLYWYRQTLGQGPEFLTYFQNEAQLEKSRLLSDRFSAERPKGSFSTLEIQRTEQGDSAMYLCASSQLSPPTYNEQFFGPGTRLTVL.

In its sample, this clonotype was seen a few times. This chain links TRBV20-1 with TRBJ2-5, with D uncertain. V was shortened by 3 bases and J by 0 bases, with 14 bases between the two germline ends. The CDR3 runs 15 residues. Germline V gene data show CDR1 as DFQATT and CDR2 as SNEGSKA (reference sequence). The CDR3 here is CSASNVRANQETQYF. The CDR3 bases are TGCAGTGCTAGTAATGTTAGGGCAAACCAAGAGACCCAGTACTTC.

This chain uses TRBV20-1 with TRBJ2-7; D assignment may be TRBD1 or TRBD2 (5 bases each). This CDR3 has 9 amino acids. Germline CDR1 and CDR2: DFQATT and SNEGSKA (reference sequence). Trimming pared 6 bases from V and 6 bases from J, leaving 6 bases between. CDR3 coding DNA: TGCAGTGCGGGGGTCGAGCAGTACTTC. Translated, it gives CSAGVEQYF.

The CDR3 protein is CSAAEGADEKLFF. The CDR3 DNA reads TGCAGCGCAGCTGAAGGGGCAGATGAAAAACTGTTTTTT. The chain combines TRBV29-1 with TRBJ1-4, with TRBD1 as a possible D gene (5 bases). The CDR3 covers 13 residues. Germline CDR1 is SQVTM and CDR2 is ANQGSEA. Trimming stripped 7 bases from V and 6 bases from J, with 15 bases between.

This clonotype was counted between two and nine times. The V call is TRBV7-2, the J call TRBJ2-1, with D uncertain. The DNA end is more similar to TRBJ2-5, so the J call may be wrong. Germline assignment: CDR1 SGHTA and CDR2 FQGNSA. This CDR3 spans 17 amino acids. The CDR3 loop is CASSLVATAILRETQYF. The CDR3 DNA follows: TGTGCCAGCAGCTTAGTGGCGACGGCCATTCTCAGGGAGACCCAGTACTTC.

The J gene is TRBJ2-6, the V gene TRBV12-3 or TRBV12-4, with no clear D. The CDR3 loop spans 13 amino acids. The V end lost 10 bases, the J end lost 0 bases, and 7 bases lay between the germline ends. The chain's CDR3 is CAIGDSGANVLTF. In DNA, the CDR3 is TGTGCCATAGGTGACTCTGGGGCCAACGTCCTGACTTTC.